This T cell receptor (beta chain) was observed in a study of blood T cells in healthy people across ages. Whole-study results and caveats: It was not known whether donors were CMV positive (a possible confounder of expanded clonotype changes). As age increased, TCR beta diversity per million T cells fell in a roughly linear fashion. Diversity figures derived from one million T cells were judged to underestimate the true value.

Primers used in a second PCR of about 6 to 11 cycles were a sample-barcoded 5' primer and a J-beta primer mix. TCRdb independently ran MiXCR on the 5' RACE reads; one entry per CDR3 protein. Of about 1,500,000 distinct CDR3 sequences in the sample, approximately 38% were seen once. Germline V lookup: CDR1 SQVTM, CDR2 ANQGSEA. The CDR3 length is 14 residues. V was cut by 3 bases and J by 5 bases, with 17 bases left in between. Every donor contributed around 10 milliliters of peripheral blood by blood draw. Notes on this clonotype: Its cognate antigen is unknown.

The rearrangement uses TRBV29-1 and TRBJ2-7; D is possibly TRBD1 or TRBD2 (5 bases each). The source is a woman aged 18-30 years in good health. The sample was blood. In DNA, the CDR3 is TGCAGCGTTGAGGAGATCGGGGTAGGGGACGAGCAGTACTTC. As protein: CSVEEIGVGDEQYF.